Presented here are 21 T cell receptor beta chains from one specimen sequenced in a study of identical twins. TCRdb independently ran MiXCR on the 5' RACE reads; one entry per CDR3 protein. The sample has 650,000 to 800,000 distinct CDR3 sequences, less than 10% seen once; the top ten hold approximately 0.89%. The same data also went into a second study, on yellow fever vaccine responses in identical twins.

Specimen: PBMCs. The receptors were sampled from a woman under 30 in good health.

The chain recombines TRBV6-4 with TRBJ2-4, with unresolved D. The CDR3 is made up of 17 amino acids. Germline CDR1 and CDR2: MRHNA and SNTAGT. The CDR3 DNA is TGTACCCGCAGTGGCCCGCTAGGTTCCGTAGCCAAAAACATTCAGTACTTC. Its translation: CTRSGPLGSVAKNIQYF.

This clonotype was seen at least ten times. CDR3 DNA: TGTGCCAGCAGTTTCTTTGGGTCTTACGAGCAGTACTTC. Amino acids: CASSFFGSYEQYF. The chain is built from TRBV12-3 or TRBV12-4 and TRBJ2-7; D is unclear. The CDR3 runs to 13 residues. Trimming pared 3 bases from V and 4 bases from J, leaving 10 bases between.

Notes on this clonotype: The junction does not match germline at one end; this may be a read error. The chain joins TRBV15 to TRBJ2-5; 11 bases align to TRBD2. This CDR3 has 14 residues. Germline-derived CDR1 and CDR2 are LNHNV and YYDKDF (reference sequence). CDR3 in DNA: TGTGCCACCGCTAGCGGGAGGCACCAAGAGACCCAGCACTTC. Amino acids: CATASGRHQETQHF.

This clonotype came up many times. The chain couples TRBV5-1 to TRBJ2-1; TRBD2 matches 7 bases. CDR1 is SGHRS, CDR2 YFSETQ, per germline. The CDR3 sequence is 16 residues long. The J segment lost 1 base and the V segment lost 0 bases, leaving 4 bases of the junction unmatched. CDR3 protein: CASSLAGGLSYNEQFF. Here the CDR3 DNA reads TGCGCCAGCAGCTTGGCTGGGGGACTATCCTACAATGAGCAGTTCTTC.

The chain recombines TRBV2 with TRBJ2-1, with D perhaps matching TRBD1 (5 bases). Trimming removed 8 bases at V and 10 bases at J, with 15 bases between. Germline V gene lookup returns CDR1 SNHLY and CDR2 FYNNEI. This CDR3 has 12 residues. The CDR3 nucleotides are TGTGCCAGCCAGGGCCCCGTTCCGGAGCAGTTCTTC. Translated, it gives CASQGPVPEQFF.

V is TRBV7-9 and J is TRBJ2-2; D may be TRBD2 (5 bases). The V end lost 5 bases, the J end lost 1 base, and 11 bases lay between the germline ends. This CDR3 spans 15 amino acids. Per the germline V gene, CDR1 is SEHNR and CDR2 is FQNEAQ (reference sequence). This CDR3 reads CASSQDSKNTGELFF. The CDR3 DNA is TGTGCCAGCAGCCAGGACTCGAAGAACACCGGGGAGCTGTTTTTT.

This clonotype was detected only a few times. The V and J genes are TRBV11-2 and TRBJ2-1; 7 nucleotides line up with TRBD1. Germline-derived CDR1 and CDR2 are SGHAT and FQNNGV. The ends lost 1 base at V and 8 bases at J; junction bases unmatched: 8. The CDR3 sequence is 15 residues long. This CDR3 reads CASSLGDREGDEQFF. Written as DNA, the CDR3 is TGTGCCAGCAGCTTAGGTGACAGGGAAGGCGATGAGCAGTTCTTC.

The chain couples TRBV28 to TRBJ2-6; D gene ambiguous. CDR1 MDHEN and CDR2 SYDVKM come from the germline V gene. Trimming left V 3 bases short and J 3 bases short, with 9 bases between. This CDR3 has 15 amino acids. The DNA of the CDR3 is TGTGCCAGCAGTTTTAGGGATTTTGGGGCCAACGTCCTGACTTTC. Protein product: CASSFRDFGANVLTF.

This clonotype has just a few counts. The rearrangement links TRBV11-2 to TRBJ2-7; possibly TRBD1 for D (8 bases). The CDR3 has 18 amino acids. Trimming took 5 bases from V and 2 from J, leaving 25 bases between them. Germline CDR1 SGHAT, CDR2 FQNNGV. The CDR3 DNA is TGTGCCAGCAGCCTCCTAAGCGGGACAGGTAACTTCCCCTACGAGCAGTACTTC. This sequence encodes CASSLLSGTGNFPYEQYF.

This clonotype was detected a few times. The rearrangement uses TRBV10-1 and TRBJ2-7, with D unresolved. Germline V gene data show CDR1 as WNHNN and CDR2 as SYGVQD (reference sequence). This CDR3 has 16 residues. Trimming took off 7 bases at V and 2 bases at J, with 21 bases between the two ends. The CDR3 sequence: CASISKTDDDTYEQYF. The CDR3 region has the DNA TGCGCCAGCATAAGTAAAACGGATGACGATACCTACGAGCAGTACTTC.

The J gene is TRBJ2-7, the V gene TRBV2; weak D call: TRBD1 (5 bases). Germline V CDR1 and CDR2: SNHLY, FYNNEI. This CDR3 comprises 13 residues. V shed 0 bases and J shed 2 bases, with 5 bases lying between them. DNA for the CDR3: TGTGCCAGCAGTGAAGCGGACACCTACGAGCAGTACTTC. It is translated as CASSEADTYEQYF.

This clonotype was observed at least ten times. The chain is built from TRBV12-3 or TRBV12-4 and TRBJ1-4; TRBD1 might be the D (6 bases). The CDR3 spans 14 residues. Trimming left V 6 bases short and J 3 bases short, with 11 bases between. CDR3 bases: TGTGCCAGCAGAAAACAGGGAGCTAATGAAAAACTGTTTTTT. Translated, it gives CASRKQGANEKLFF.

This clonotype showed up just a few times. The chain couples TRBV10-3 to TRBJ2-7; TRBD1 might be the D (6 bases). The CDR3 runs 12 residues. The V end lost 6 bases, the J end lost 3 bases, and 9 bases lay between the germline ends. In germline, CDR1 is ENHRY, CDR2 SYGVKD. Written as DNA, the CDR3 is TGTGCCATCAGGCAACAGGGCTACGAGCAGTACTTC. This codes for CAIRQQGYEQYF.

The genes are TRBV4-3 and TRBJ2-6; D remains ambiguous. V was pared by 0 bases and J by 0 bases, with 6 bases between. Looked up from germline, CDR1 is LGHNA and CDR2 is YSLEER. This CDR3 region has 16 residues. CDR3 in DNA: TGCGCCAGCAGCCAAGATCTTACCTCTGGGGCCAACGTCCTGACTTTC. This gives the protein CASSQDLTSGANVLTF.

The chain is built from TRBV6-7 and TRBJ2-1, with TRBD2 matching over 12 bases. TRBV6-7 is labeled an ORF, and its function is uncertain. V shed 0 bases and J 15 bases; nucleotides not matched to a gene: 15. This CDR3 is built from 17 residues. CDR3 region: CASSYSFSTSGRRPRFF. DNA for the CDR3: TGTGCCAGCAGTTACTCTTTTTCGACTAGCGGGAGAAGGCCCCGGTTCTTC.

The gene calls are TRBV12-3 or TRBV12-4 and TRBJ2-2; 11 nucleotides match TRBD1. The CDR3 covers 15 residues. V shed 4 bases, J shed 7 bases, and the junction held 5 bases outside the gene matches. The chain's CDR3 is CASSWGQGVGGELFF. CDR3 DNA: TGTGCCAGCAGTTGGGGACAGGGGGTCGGCGGGGAGCTGTTTTTT.

J is TRBJ1-4 and V is TRBV5-1, with D possibly matching TRBD1 (6 bases). The CDR3 contains 15 residues. Germline CDR1 reads SGHRS; CDR2 reads YFSETQ. V dropped 0 bases and J dropped 7 bases, with 13 bases sitting between them. The CDR3 DNA reads TGCGCCAGCAGCTTGGTTGGGGGGGCGATTGAAAAACTGTTTTTT. The encoded protein is CASSLVGGAIEKLFF.

The table lists this clonotype with a few counts. V gene TRBV20-1 combines with J gene TRBJ2-7; D is unclear. CDR1 is DFQATT, CDR2 SNEGSKA, per germline (reference sequence). CDR3 length equals 11 residues. Trimming cost V 3 bases and J 1 base, with 4 bases left between them. In DNA form, the CDR3 reads TGCAGTGCTAGCATTTCCTACGAGCAGTACTTC. This sequence encodes CSASISYEQYF.

This clonotype has more than one count but fewer than ten. The chain employs TRBV28 and TRBJ1-5, with 7 bases lining up with TRBD1. The CDR3 totals 15 residues. J was trimmed by 6 bases and V by 4 bases; bases with no gene match: 9. CDR1 is MDHEN, CDR2 SYDVKM, per germline. CDR3 in DNA: TGTGCCAGCAGTTCCGGGAGGGGGCGAAGTCAGCCCCAGCATTTT. Translated, it gives CASSSGRGRSQPQHF.

Many counts were recorded for this clonotype. This chain uses TRBV5-6 with TRBJ2-1; 10 bases fit TRBD2. The ends lost 0 bases at V and 6 bases at J; junction bases unmatched: 12. The CDR3 is 18 residues long. Germline assignment: CDR1 SGHDT and CDR2 YYEEEE. CDR3 DNA sequence: TGTGCCAGCAGCTTGGTTGCTAGCGGGAGTGTTATCAGCAATGAGCAGTTCTTC. The encoded protein is CASSLVASGSVISNEQFF.

This clonotype was seen ten or more times. The rearrangement uses TRBV7-2 and TRBJ2-5; 11 bases match TRBD2. From germline, CDR1 is SGHTA and CDR2 FQGNSA. The CDR3 has 17 residues. The ends lost 1 base at V and 5 bases at J; junction bases unmatched: 9. Here the CDR3 reads CASSLVPGLAGAETQYF. The CDR3 nucleotides are TGTGCCAGCAGCTTAGTACCTGGACTAGCGGGTGCGGAGACCCAGTACTTC.